This T cell receptor (beta chain) originates from a study of T cell repertoires in cytomegalovirus infection. At the level of the study: Based on public TCR beta signatures, there were indications of CMV infection and of a matching HLA type.

TCRdb re-derived calls from the reads in MiXCR, one entry per CDR3 protein. The sample lists under 600,000 distinct CDR3 sequences, about 15% occurring once. Study-wide findings and caveats: Clonotype analysis showed dominance of the ex vivo response by HLA-C-restricted CMV-specific TCR beta clonotypes. Based on cumulative public TCR beta family frequency, carriers of CMV plus the relevant HLA were identified.

On this clonotype: What it binds is unknown.

The sample was CD8+ T cells from PBMCs. This clonotype was sampled from a human donor in good health (CMV status not recorded). Some clones in this sample may be carry-over from other donors' samples.

The CDR3 reads CASGPTGEGRNTEAFF. The CDR3 DNA follows: TGTGCCAGCGGGCCGACAGGGGAGGGTAGGAACACTGAAGCTTTCTTT. The chain employs TRBV27 and TRBJ1-1; TRBD1 matches 8 bases. The J segment lost 1 base and the V segment lost 8 bases, leaving 12 bases of the junction unmatched. The CDR3 loop spans 16 amino acids. Germline V lookup: CDR1 MNHEY, CDR2 SMNVEV (reference sequence).